This TCR beta chain was sequenced during a study of T and B cells in COVID-19 patients. The germline CDR1 and CDR2 sequences are MNHEY and SVGAGI. V trimming: 6 bases; J trimming: 2 bases; junction bases outside the gene matches: 6. The CDR3 is made up of 14 amino acids. This clonotype has a handful of counts. TRB rearrangements were amplified by multiplex PCR with BIOMED2 TRB-A/B primers. Each CDR3 protein gets one entry after TCRdb re-called the multiplex PCR reads with MiXCR. The table has about 8,900 distinct CDR3 sequences, about a third seen once. TRB was amplified from approximately 250-480 ng of blood genomic DNA.

The sample comprised blood. The clonotype comes from a human donor with active COVID-19. The V call is TRBV6-5, the J call TRBJ2-7, with 8 positions matching TRBD2. In nucleotides, the CDR3 is TGTGCCAGCAGAGATAGCGGGGTAACCTACGAGCAGTACTTC. It encodes CASRDSGVTYEQYF.